This T cell receptor beta chain is drawn from a study of shared clonotypes between healthy human individuals. Study details: Three men and a couple of women, aged 18 to 49, were donors. General study results and limits: Sorted-subset sequencing, rarefaction showed, was incomplete despite large depth. Donor clonotype sharing was expected to depend on sequencing depth.

The data were produced by immunoSEQ multiplex PCR, yet TCRdb's version contains in-frame clones alone and is incomplete. The data hold about 2.4 million clones, with approximately 92% observed a single time. Donors, healthy HIV-negative adults, lacked recent acute infections or vaccinations. Trimming pared 0 bases from V and 3 bases from J, leaving 13 bases between. CDR1 and CDR2 (germline): SGDLS, YYNGEE. CDR3 size: 15 residues. As concerns this clone: No antigen is known for it.

Sequencing was performed on naive CD4+ T cells sorted from blood. As to subset: CD45RA+ positively selected. The source is a man aged 18 to 35 in good health. The rearrangement uses TRBV9 and TRBJ2-7, with D possibly being TRBD1 (5 bases). The chain's CDR3 is CASSVGREGVYEQYF. Written as DNA, the CDR3 is TGTGCCAGCAGCGTAGGTAGGGAAGGGGTCTACGAGCAGTACTTC.